The rows below give T cell receptor beta chains drawn from one sample of a study of cytomegalovirus exposure and HLA in healthy donors. Sequencing was performed with immunoSEQ multiplex PCR; in TCRdb, only in-frame clones are kept and a portion is missing. The table has about 140,000 clones, 65% to 85% seen once. The sequencing input was PBMCs. The receptors come from a man aged 25-40 years in good health and CMV-seronegative. Each CDR3 is given with its conserved first and last residue. The D gene is left open where the match is weak. Only part of the rows carry a size: once, few, many, or a class if the clone is expanded.

V gene	D gene	clone size	J gene	CDR3 DNA	CDR3 protein
TRBV6-1	TRBD1	-	TRBJ2-7	TGTGCCAGCAGGGACGGGGCAGGGGGTTTATACGAGCAGTACTTC	CASRDGAGGLYEQYF
TRBV29-1	-	-	TRBJ1-5	TGCAGCGTTGTGTCTCCTGATCAGCCCCAGCATTTT	CSVVSPDQPQHF
TRBV29-1	-	-	TRBJ2-1	TGCAGCGTTGACTCCGGAGGGGCCTACAATGAGCAGTTCTTC	CSVDSGGAYNEQFF
TRBV28	-	-	TRBJ1-1	TGTGCCAGCAGTATCGGACAGAGGAACACTGAAGCTTTCTTT	CASSIGQRNTEAFF
TRBV15	TRBD2	-	TRBJ2-3	TGTGCCACCAGCAGAGTTAGCGGGAGTGCGGATACGCAGTATTTT	CATSRVSGSADTQYF
TRBV7-9	TRBD2	-	TRBJ2-1	TGTGCCAGCACCCAGAGGGGCGGGGGGCGCTACAATGAGCAGTTCTTC	CASTQRGGGRYNEQFF
TRBV7-9	-	few	TRBJ1-1	TGTGCCAGCAGCTTAATTCAGGGCGGGAGCACTGAAGCTTTCTTT	CASSLIQGGSTEAFF
TRBV27	TRBD2	-	TRBJ2-3	TGTGCCAGCAGTCCGCTAAGGGTAACTAGCGGCACAGATACGCAGTATTTT	CASSPLRVTSGTDTQYF
TRBV2	TRBD1	-	TRBJ2-7	TGTGCCAGCAGCCTGGGACAGGTAACCTACGAGCAGTACTTC	CASSLGQVTYEQYF
TRBV19	TRBD1	-	TRBJ1-2	TGTGCCAGTAGTTTACGACCGACAGGGGGCGATGGCTACACCTTC	CASSLRPTGGDGYTF
TRBV7-2	-	-	TRBJ1-4	TGTGCCAGCAGCTTAGAGCGTGTTGCAACTAATGAAAAACTGTTTTTT	CASSLERVATNEKLFF
TRBV7-8	-	-	TRBJ1-5	TGTGCCAGCAGCTTTAGAGAGGGAAGCAATCAGCCCCAGCATTTT	CASSFREGSNQPQHF
TRBV29-1	TRBD2	-	TRBJ2-2	TGCAGCGTTGGGACTAGCGGGAACACCGGGGAGCTGTTTTTT	CSVGTSGNTGELFF
TRBV19	TRBD2	-	TRBJ2-7	TGTGCCAGTAGTAGGCTAGCGGAGGACCCTAGTGGCGAGCAGTACTTC	CASSRLAEDPSGEQYF
TRBV28	-	few	TRBJ2-2	TGTGCCAGCAGTCCGGGGATGAACACCGGGGAGCTGTTTTTT	CASSPGMNTGELFF
TRBV7-9	TRBD1	-	TRBJ1-1	TGTGCCAGCAGCCTCGACCGGTGGGGACAGGGGAGGACTGAAGCTTTCTTT	CASSLDRWGQGRTEAFF
TRBV11-3	TRBD1	few	TRBJ1-1	TGTGCCAGCAGCTTCGAGACAGGGAAAGCTTTCTTT	CASSFETGKAFF
TRBV4-2	-	-	TRBJ1-4	TGTGCCAGCAGCCTAGGGGGGGGGCGGGCAACTAATGAAAAACTGTTTTTT	CASSLGGGRATNEKLFF
TRBV5-1	-	once	TRBJ2-7	TGCGCCAGCAGCAAAAGCGAGATTTACTCCTACGAGCAGTACTTC	CASSKSEIYSYEQYF
TRBV5-6	-	-	TRBJ1-2	TGTGCCAGCAGCTTTCGGAGGGTAGATAACTATGGCTACACCTTC	CASSFRRVDNYGYTF
TRBV7-9	TRBD1	-	TRBJ1-5	TGTGCCAGCAGCCCCCAGGGGGCAATCAATCAGCCCCAGCATTTT	CASSPQGAINQPQHF
TRBV7-9	-	-	TRBJ1-1	TGTGCCAGCAGCTTAGAAGGGGGAATCACTGAAGCTTTCTTT	CASSLEGGITEAFF
TRBV7-9	TRBD2	few	TRBJ2-1	TGTGCCAGCAGCTTAGGAGCGGGAGTGGGGGATGAGCAGTTCTTC	CASSLGAGVGDEQFF
TRBV2	-	-	TRBJ1-5	TGTGCCAGCAGTGTAAATAGCAATCAGCCCCAGCATTTT	CASSVNSNQPQHF
TRBV28	TRBD2	once	TRBJ2-2	TGTGCCAGCAGGGCCCCCTGGCGGGAGGGTACCGGGGAGCTGTTTTTT	CASRAPWREGTGELFF
TRBV2	TRBD2	-	TRBJ2-1	TGTGCCAGCAGTGTCTTAGCGGGAGACAACAATGAGCAGTTCTTC	CASSVLAGDNNEQFF
TRBV4-1	-	-	TRBJ2-3	TGCGCCAGCAGCCAACAGGGACTCCCATCAGATACGCAGTATTTT	CASSQQGLPSDTQYF
TRBV6-9	TRBD1	-	TRBJ1-4	TGTGCCAGCAGTTACCCGGACAGGGTCGAAAAACTGTTTTTT	CASSYPDRVEKLFF
TRBV19	-	-	TRBJ2-5	TGTGCCAGTAGTATAGGGACAGTAAAACAAGAGACCCAGTACTTC	CASSIGTVKQETQYF
TRBV5-1	TRBD2	-	TRBJ2-1	TGCGCCAGCAGCTTAGGAGCGGGAGGTCCGGATGAGCAGTTCTTC	CASSLGAGGPDEQFF
TRBV2	TRBD1	-	TRBJ2-2	TGTGCCAGCAGCCCATTTCAGGGGGCCTTAACCGGGGAGCTGTTTTTT	CASSPFQGALTGELFF
TRBV6-1	-	-	TRBJ1-1	TGTGCCAGCCAATATCAGGGGAACACTGAAGCTTTCTTT	CASQYQGNTEAFF
TRBV9	TRBD1	-	TRBJ2-7	TGTGCCAGCAGCGAGGACAGGGGGGCGTGGGACGAGCAGTACTTC	CASSEDRGAWDEQYF
TRBV6-5	-	-	TRBJ1-2	TGTGCCAGCAGTTACTCGGGCGGAAGGGCGGGTGGCTACACCTTC	CASSYSGGRAGGYTF
TRBV28	-	-	TRBJ1-2	TGTGCCAGCAGTTTAACGGTACTTGGCTACACCTTC	CASSLTVLGYTF
TRBV6-4	-	-	TRBJ1-2	TGTGCCAGCAGCCCCGGGGAGGGGACCCACTATGGCTACACCTTC	CASSPGEGTHYGYTF
TRBV15	-	-	TRBJ2-1	TGTGCCACCAGCAGACCTCCCACGTCGGATGAGCAGTTCTTC	CATSRPPTSDEQFF
TRBV4-2	-	-	TRBJ2-2	TGTGCCAGCAGCCTCGGGTCTAGCGAAGCCGGGGAGCTGTTTTTT	CASSLGSSEAGELFF
TRBV5-1	-	-	TRBJ1-4	TGCGCCAGCAGCTTCGTCCCAGCGGACGAAAAACTGTTTTTT	CASSFVPADEKLFF
TRBV6-6	-	-	TRBJ2-3	TGTGCCAGCAGTTACTCCGTTGGACTAACAGATACGCAGTATTTT	CASSYSVGLTDTQYF
TRBV4-2	-	-	TRBJ1-3	TGTGCCAGCAGCCAAGGTGAAGGAGTCTCTGGAAACACCATATATTTT	CASSQGEGVSGNTIYF
TRBV6-6	-	-	TRBJ1-1	TGTGCCAGCATCGCTAGAATGGTGAACACTGAAGCTTTCTTT	CASIARMVNTEAFF
TRBV7-8	-	-	TRBJ2-1	TGTGCCAGCAGCCCCCTCAGGGGCCACTACAATGAGCAGTTCTTC	CASSPLRGHYNEQFF
TRBV7-7	TRBD2	-	TRBJ2-1	TGTGCCAGCAGCTTAAGCGCGGGAGGGCCTGGGGAGCAGTTCTTC	CASSLSAGGPGEQFF
TRBV28	-	few	TRBJ1-4	TGTGCCAGCAGTTTAGCCCAGGTGCCAACTAATGAAAAACTGTTTTTT	CASSLAQVPTNEKLFF
TRBV28	TRBD1	-	TRBJ1-2	TGTGCCAGCAGTTTATGGGAAAGGGGACAGGGAAGCGGTGGCTACACCTTC	CASSLWERGQGSGGYTF
TRBV5-1	-	-	TRBJ1-3	TGCGCCAGCAGCTTACAGGGATTCTCCGGAAACACCATATATTTT	CASSLQGFSGNTIYF
TRBV5-1	TRBD1	-	TRBJ2-4	TGCGCCAGCAGCTTGGAAGGGGGCAAAGGGACCATTCAGTACTTC	CASSLEGGKGTIQYF
TRBV7-2	TRBD2	-	TRBJ2-7	TGTGCCAGCAGCCCCGGACTAGCGGGAGGGTACGAGCAGTACTTC	CASSPGLAGGYEQYF
TRBV21-1	-	-	TRBJ2-7	TGTGCCAGCAGCAAGGAGGCCAGATCCTACGAGCAGTACTTC	CASSKEARSYEQYF